The 27 T cell receptor beta chains below all came from one sample that was sequenced in a study of blood T cell repertoires in COVID-19. The repertoire was sequenced with immunoSEQ multiplex PCR; TCRdb's copy has only in-frame clones and lacks some. The data contain more than 350,000 clones, 70% to 90% of them singletons. Sequencing was performed on peripheral blood. Receptors were obtained from a woman aged 25 to 39 with COVID-19, enrolled during active disease.

The V gene is TRBV7-9, the J gene TRBJ2-7; 12 nucleotides match TRBD1. V lost 1 base to trimming and J lost 7 bases; unmatched junction nucleotides: 8. The germline V gene encodes CDR1 SEHNR and CDR2 FQNEAQ (reference sequence). CDR3 length: 16 amino acids. The CDR3 coding sequence is TGTGCCAGCAGCTTAGACCCGGGACAGGGGGCGAGTGAGCAGTACTTC. This codes for CASSLDPGQGASEQYF.

The gene calls are TRBV3-1 (or the pseudogene TRBV3-2) and TRBJ2-3; tentatively, D is TRBD1 (6 bases). Between the trimmed V and J ends, which lost 4 bases and 0 bases, there was a span of 11 bases. This CDR3 has 15 residues. Germline V CDR1 and CDR2: LGHDT, YNNKEL (reference sequence). This CDR3 is CASSPGTTSTDTQYF. In DNA form, the CDR3 reads TGTGCCAGCAGCCCAGGGACAACTAGCACAGATACGCAGTATTTT.

The chain recombines TRBV30 with TRBJ2-5; 8 bases map to TRBD2. Germline V gene data show CDR1 as GTSNPN and CDR2 as SVGIG (reference sequence). There are 12 residues in the CDR3. The DNA for the CDR3 is TGTGTGAGCGGGAGAGCTGAAGAGACCCAGTACTTC. The encoded protein is CVSGRAEETQYF.

The chain uses TRBV18 and TRBJ2-3; no firm D call. V lost 2 bases and J 2 bases, leaving 11 bases between the germline ends. Germline lookup yields CDR1 KGHSH and CDR2 LQKENI. The length of the CDR3 is 15 residues. CDR3 coding DNA: TGTGCCAGCTCACCATCCATAGAGATCACAGATACGCAGTATTTT. Protein: CASSPSIEITDTQYF.

This sequence joins TRBV6-6 and TRBJ1-4; 7 nucleotides agree with TRBD1. The V and J ends lost 5 bases and 8 bases, in that order; junction bases with no gene match: 8. The CDR3 extends over 14 amino acids. Germline loops: CDR1 MNHNY, CDR2 SVGAGI (reference sequence). CDR3 protein: CASSLQGQGEKLFF. CDR3 coding DNA: TGTGCCAGCAGTCTACAGGGGCAAGGGGAAAAACTGTTTTTT.

The chain joins TRBV6-5 to TRBJ2-1; 9 bases align to TRBD2. The J segment lost 2 bases and the V segment lost 0 bases, leaving 2 bases of the junction unmatched. This CDR3 spans 16 amino acids. In germline, CDR1 is MNHEY, CDR2 SVGAGI. Here the CDR3 reads CASSYSVAGAYNEQFF. The CDR3 DNA reads as TGTGCCAGCAGTTACTCGGTAGCGGGGGCCTACAATGAGCAGTTCTTC.

The V and J genes are TRBV15 and TRBJ2-3; 10 nucleotides match TRBD2. The CDR3 spans 17 residues. With V trimmed by 5 bases and J by 2 bases, 10 bases remained unmatched. CDR1 is LNHNV and CDR2 is YYDKDF in the germline V gene (reference sequence). The CDR3 nucleotides read TGTGCCACCAGCCCACTCATAGCGGGAGGCCTCACAGATACGCAGTATTTT. Protein: CATSPLIAGGLTDTQYF.

This chain connects TRBV25-1 to TRBJ1-2; maybe TRBD1 (5 bases). Germline CDR1 MGHDK, CDR2 SYGVNS. With 1 base removed from V and 8 bases from J, the gap between germline ends came to 8 bases. This CDR3 is 12 amino acids long. The CDR3, as DNA: TGTGCCAGCAGTGAATGGACAAGCGGCTACACCTTC. Translated, it gives CASSEWTSGYTF.

The chain recombines TRBV6-5 with TRBJ1-4; possibly TRBD1 for D (5 bases). Germline values: CDR1 MNHEY, CDR2 SVGAGI. The CDR3 runs to 15 residues. Trimming removed 2 bases from V and 7 bases from J, with 14 bases in between. The DNA of the CDR3 is TGTGCCAGCAGTTACGCGAGCGGGGGGTTTGAAAAACTGTTTTTT. It translates to CASSYASGGFEKLFF.

The rearrangement uses TRBV9 and TRBJ2-7; 9 bases align to TRBD2. The ends lost 4 bases at V and 3 bases at J; junction bases unmatched: 11. The CDR3 is 16 amino acids. Germline V gene data show CDR1 as SGDLS and CDR2 as YYNGEE. CDR3 protein: CASSPSGRGGFYEQYF. CDR3 in DNA: TGTGCCAGCAGCCCCTCCGGGCGGGGGGGCTTCTACGAGCAGTACTTC.

In its sample, this clone was seen once. The V call is TRBV27, the J call TRBJ2-1; 11 bases fit TRBD1. The CDR3 covers 15 residues. The germline gives CDR1 MNHEY, CDR2 SMNVEV (reference sequence). Trimming cost V 6 bases and J 6 bases; bases outside gene matches: 7. DNA of the CDR3: TGTGCCAGCAGCCTCGGGACAGGGGGGGGCAATGAGCAGTTCTTC. Translated, it gives CASSLGTGGGNEQFF.

CDR3 amino acids: CASSQVRDRNEKLFF. The CDR3 nucleotides are TGCGCCAGCAGCCAGGTCCGGGATAGAAATGAAAAACTGTTTTTT. The V gene is TRBV4-3, the J gene TRBJ1-4, with D hard to call. Per germline, CDR1 LGHNA and CDR2 YSLEER. The CDR3 length is 15 residues. Trimming cost V 3 bases and J 5 bases, with 13 bases left between them.

This chain uses TRBV7-9 with TRBJ2-1, with D possibly being TRBD1 (6 bases). The CDR3 covers 15 residues. Germline assignment: CDR1 SEHNR and CDR2 FQNEAQ (reference sequence). The V end was cut by 1 base, the J end by 7 bases, with 14 bases between. Here the CDR3 DNA reads TGTGCCAGCAGCTTAGGGGGGACAAGGGAGAATGAGCAGTTCTTC. Its protein product is CASSLGGTRENEQFF. Complete variable domain (other parts from reference TRBV7-9 and TRBJ2-1): DTGVSQNPRHKITKRGQNVTFRCDPISEHNRLYWYRQTLGQGPEFLTYFQNEAQLEKSRLLSDRFSAERPKGSFSTLEIQRTEQGDSAMYLCASSLGGTRENEQFFGPGTRLTVL.

The rearrangement links TRBV2 to TRBJ1-2, with 7 nucleotides matching TRBD1. The V segment lost 6 bases and the J segment 6 bases; nucleotides outside the gene matches: 7. There are 13 residues in the CDR3. CDR1 is SNHLY, CDR2 FYNNEI, per germline. The CDR3 DNA is TGTGCCAGCAGGGGCGGGACAGACGATGGCTACACCTTC. This translates into CASRGGTDDGYTF.

This chain uses TRBV6-6 with TRBJ1-2, with 7 bases matching TRBD1. Losses at the gene ends were 0 bases for V and 4 bases for J; bases not matched to a gene: 5. Germline CDR1 is MNHNY and CDR2 is SVGAGI (reference sequence). The CDR3 contains 15 residues. As DNA, the CDR3 is TGTGCCAGCAGTTACTCGATTACAGGGGCCTATGGCTACACCTTC. Protein sequence: CASSYSITGAYGYTF.

About this clone: The same CDR3 is also encoded by other DNA sequences in this sample. This chain joins TRBV19 and TRBJ1-3; possible D gene TRBD1, 5 bases. This CDR3 is built from 15 residues. CDR1 is LNHDA and CDR2 is SQIVND in the germline V gene (reference sequence). Trimming pared 3 bases from V and 1 base from J, leaving 10 bases between. The CDR3 protein is CASSIAGRSGNTIYF. CDR3 nucleotide sequence: TGTGCCAGTAGTATCGCAGGGAGGTCTGGAAACACCATATATTTT. The complete variable domain, with remaining parts taken from reference TRBV19 and TRBJ1-3, reads DGGITQSPKYLFRKEGQNVTLSCEQNLNHDAMYWYRQDPGQGLRLIYYSQIVNDFQKGDIAEGYSVSREKKESFPLTVTSAQKNPTAFYLCASSIAGRSGNTIYFGEGSWLTVV.

The chain is built from TRBV18 and TRBJ1-2; 9 bases line up with TRBD1. This CDR3 has 17 residues. With V trimmed by 6 bases and J by 4 bases, 15 bases remained unmatched. Germline CDR1 and CDR2: KGHSH and LQKENI. The DNA for the CDR3 is TGTGCCAGCTCCCGAGGGACAGGGCTGGTCGGGGGCTATGGCTACACCTTC. Amino acids: CASSRGTGLVGGYGYTF.

The J gene is TRBJ2-7, the V gene TRBV2; perhaps TRBD1 as D (6 bases). The CDR3 runs to 12 residues. CDR1 is SNHLY, CDR2 FYNNEI, per germline. The ends were cut back, 6 bases at V and 6 bases at J, with 12 bases in the middle. CDR3 protein: CASSAQGLEQYV. CDR3 DNA: TGTGCCAGCAGCGCTCAGGGGCTCGAGCAGTACGTC.

The chain combines TRBV2 with TRBJ1-2; D unresolved. This CDR3 contains 14 residues. Between the trimmed V and J ends, which lost 3 bases and 8 bases, there was a span of 16 bases. Germline values: CDR1 SNHLY, CDR2 FYNNEI. The CDR3 reads CASSESWQVEGYTF. CDR3 coding DNA: TGTGCCAGCAGTGAGAGCTGGCAGGTCGAGGGCTACACCTTC.

This rearrangement joins TRBV10-3 to TRBJ2-5, with D tentatively TRBD2 (5 bases). Germline CDR1 ENHRY, CDR2 SYGVKD. The length of the CDR3 is 12 residues. Trimming pared 3 bases from V and 4 bases from J, leaving 6 bases between. In nucleotides, the CDR3 is TGTGCCATCAGTGAACGGGGAGAGACCCAGTACTTC. Amino acids: CAISERGETQYF.

This chain joins TRBV9 and TRBJ2-1; D may be TRBD1 (6 bases). The CDR3 length is 16 residues. The V end was cut by 0 bases, the J end by 2 bases, with 12 bases between. Germline CDR1 SGDLS, CDR2 YYNGEE. The CDR3 spells CASSVAGQGTYNEQFF. The DNA of the CDR3 is TGTGCCAGCAGCGTAGCTGGGCAGGGGACCTACAATGAGCAGTTCTTC. The variable domain in full, completed from reference TRBV9 and TRBJ2-1, reads DSGVTQTPKHLITATGQRVTLRCSPRSGDLSVYWYQQSLDQGLQFLIQYYNGEERAKGNILERFSAQQFPDLHSELNLSSLELGDSALYFCASSVAGQGTYNEQFFGPGTRLTVL.

The J gene is TRBJ2-2, the V gene TRBV9, with TRBD2 identical over 8 bases. The V gene end was trimmed by 3 bases and the J gene end by 4 bases; junction bases not matched to a gene: 20. This CDR3 spans 20 amino acids. Germline CDR1 SGDLS, CDR2 YYNGEE. This chain's CDR3 is CASSATRGLGGGKGTGELFF. CDR3 nucleotides: TGTGCCAGCAGCGCTACTCGGGGACTAGGAGGGGGAAAGGGCACCGGGGAGCTGTTTTTT.

This clone has just one count. The rearrangement links TRBV13 to TRBJ2-1; TRBD1 agrees at 8 bases. The length of the CDR3 is 15 residues. The germline V gene encodes CDR1 PRHDT and CDR2 FYEKMQ (reference sequence). The trim removed 2 bases at V and 6 bases at J, leaving 6 bases unmatched. As DNA, the CDR3 is TGTGCCAGCAGCTTACGACAGGGGCAGGGCAATGAGCAGTTCTTC. Its translation: CASSLRQGQGNEQFF.

The chain has TRBV6-2 or TRBV6-3 and TRBJ1-1; D remains unclear. V was cut by 6 bases and J by 6 bases, with 8 bases left in between. CDR1 and CDR2 (germline): MNHEY, SVGEGT. This CDR3 has 11 amino acids. CDR3 nucleotide sequence: TGTGCCAGCAGCGGGCAGGCTGAAGCTTTCTTT. Residues: CASSGQAEAFF.

This clone was seen a single time. The chain combines TRBV6-5 with TRBJ1-2; D is possibly TRBD1 (5 bases). CDR1 and CDR2 (germline): MNHEY, SVGAGI. The length of the CDR3 is 14 residues. V was trimmed by 0 bases and J by 4 bases, leaving 9 bases between them. CDR3 sequence: CASSYSRDSYGYTF. In nucleotides, the CDR3 is TGTGCCAGCAGTTACTCCCGGGACTCCTATGGCTACACCTTC.

The rearrangement links TRBV12-3 or TRBV12-4 to TRBJ1-4; a weak D match, TRBD1 (5 bases). The V end lost 8 bases, the J end lost 7 bases, and 8 bases lay between the germline ends. This CDR3 contains 11 residues. The CDR3 region is CASGGSEKLFF. For the CDR3, the DNA is TGTGCCAGCGGGGGGAGTGAAAAACTGTTTTTT.

The CDR3: CASSSDSLGGYEQYF. CDR3 nucleotides: TGTGCCAGCAGCTCCGACTCTCTCGGGGGATACGAGCAGTACTTC. The chain couples TRBV11-2 to TRBJ2-7, with a possible D match to TRBD2 (6 bases). The CDR3 spans 15 residues. The ends were cut back, 4 bases at V and 4 bases at J, with 17 bases in the middle. Germline lookup yields CDR1 SGHAT and CDR2 FQNNGV.